This is a list of T cell receptor beta chains from one sample in a study of T cells in Graves' hyperthyroidism and ophthalmopathy. One entry per CDR3 protein, called by TCRdb with MiXCR from the multiplex PCR reads. The repertoire holds 700,000 or so distinct CDR3 sequences, with over 15% as singletons. The specimen was blood. The receptor source for this set is a man aged 18 to 35 with Graves' hyperthyroidism. CDR3s include the opening cysteine and the closing phenylalanine or tryptophan. The D gene is left open where the match is weak. Size tells how often a clone was seen (once, few, many) or the class of an expanded clone, and some rows leave it out.

j_call: TRBJ2-1
d_call: TRBD2
clone_size: few
v_call: TRBV7-9
cdr3_aa: CASSGTTFSNEQFF
cdr3_nt: TGTGCCAGCAGCGGGACTACCTTTAGCAATGAGCAGTTCTTC

j_call: TRBJ2-1
d_call: TRBD2
clone_size: many
v_call: TRBV20-1
cdr3_aa: CSALPSASGKTNEQFF
cdr3_nt: TGCAGTGCCCTTCCTTCAGCTAGCGGGAAGACGAATGAGCAGTTCTTC

j_call: TRBJ1-5
d_call: TRBD1
clone_size: few
v_call: TRBV2
cdr3_aa: CASTRQGANQPQHF
cdr3_nt: TGTGCCAGCACGCGACAGGGCGCAAATCAGCCCCAGCATTTT

j_call: TRBJ1-1
d_call: .
clone_size: .
v_call: TRBV20-1
cdr3_aa: CSASEARAFF
cdr3_nt: TGCAGTGCTAGCGAGGCAAGAGCTTTCTTT

j_call: TRBJ1-2
d_call: TRBD1
clone_size: few
v_call: TRBV6-1
cdr3_aa: CASTEGTGAYNGYTF
cdr3_nt: TGTGCCAGCACCGAGGGGACAGGGGCCTATAATGGCTACACCTTC

j_call: TRBJ2-5
d_call: .
clone_size: .
v_call: TRBV7-7
cdr3_aa: CASSYRGGAQETQYF
cdr3_nt: TGTGCTAGCAGCTACAGAGGGGGGGCCCAAGAGACCCAGTACTTC

j_call: TRBJ1-4
d_call: .
clone_size: few
v_call: TRBV5-1
cdr3_aa: CASSLEGSGTNEKLFF
cdr3_nt: TGCGCCAGCAGCTTGGAGGGGAGCGGAACTAATGAAAAACTGTTTTTT

j_call: TRBJ2-5
d_call: .
clone_size: .
v_call: TRBV28
cdr3_aa: CASGHSGFSETQYF
cdr3_nt: TGTGCCAGCGGACACTCAGGGTTTTCAGAGACCCAGTACTTC

j_call: TRBJ1-1
d_call: .
clone_size: .
v_call: TRBV24-1
cdr3_aa: CATSAATGDNTEAFF
cdr3_nt: TGTGCCACCAGCGCCGCGACAGGTGATAACACTGAAGCTTTCTTT

j_call: TRBJ2-3
d_call: TRBD2
clone_size: .
v_call: TRBV24-1
cdr3_aa: CATSDPSGSGTDTQYF
cdr3_nt: TGTGCCACCAGTGACCCTAGCGGGAGTGGCACAGATACGCAGTATTTT

j_call: TRBJ2-5
d_call: .
clone_size: many
v_call: TRBV28
cdr3_aa: CASRFAGQDQETQYF
cdr3_nt: TGTGCCAGTCGGTTTGCAGGGCAGGACCAAGAGACCCAGTACTTC

j_call: TRBJ1-2
d_call: TRBD1
clone_size: .
v_call: TRBV20-1
cdr3_aa: CSAPRTGGNYGYTF
cdr3_nt: TGCAGTGCCCCGCGGACAGGGGGGAACTATGGCTACACCTTC

j_call: TRBJ1-5
d_call: .
clone_size: .
v_call: TRBV7-9
cdr3_aa: CASSLGSGPELPQHF
cdr3_nt: TGTGCCAGCAGCTTAGGATCGGGCCCGGAGCTGCCCCAGCATTTT

j_call: TRBJ1-5
d_call: TRBD1
clone_size: many
v_call: TRBV12-3/TRBV12-4
cdr3_aa: CASSPAQGAPPQHF
cdr3_nt: TGTGCCAGCAGTCCGGCGCAGGGGGCTCCGCCCCAGCATTTT

j_call: TRBJ2-1
d_call: .
clone_size: few
v_call: TRBV4-2
cdr3_aa: CASSQDPQGYNEQFF
cdr3_nt: TGTGCCAGCAGCCAAGACCCCCAGGGGTACAATGAGCAGTTCTTC

j_call: TRBJ2-6
d_call: .
clone_size: .
v_call: TRBV7-2
cdr3_aa: CASSPYRIWNVLTF
cdr3_nt: TGTGCCAGCAGCCCGTACAGGATCTGGAACGTCCTGACTTTC

j_call: TRBJ1-2
d_call: .
clone_size: .
v_call: TRBV6-2/TRBV6-3
cdr3_aa: CASSGERGYGYTF
cdr3_nt: TGTGCCAGCAGTGGCGAGAGGGGATATGGCTACACCTTC

j_call: TRBJ2-3
d_call: .
clone_size: many
v_call: TRBV7-2
cdr3_aa: CASSHRGPTSTDTQYF
cdr3_nt: TGTGCCAGCAGCCATAGAGGGCCCACTAGCACAGATACGCAGTATTTT